The present T cell receptor (beta chain) was sequenced within a study of human T cells and chemical hapten exposure. Note on this clonotype: The antigen is not known.

Study findings and constraints: The number of TCRs above 1 in 1000 frequency did not change after DPC sensitization.

Time point reported: pre-sensitization, week 0. Treatment given: therapeutic diphenylcyclopropenone sensitization with weekly scalp DPC. Unique molecular identifiers were attached to individual cDNA molecules during library preparation. TCRdb re-derived calls from the RACE reads in MiXCR, one entry per CDR3 protein. The data contain over 300,000 distinct CDR3 sequences, more than 4.5% of them seen just once; the ten biggest clones take up around 2.6%. Germline V gene lookup returns CDR1 GTSNPN and CDR2 SVGIG (reference sequence). The ends were cut back, 0 bases at V and 7 bases at J, with 19 bases in the middle. The CDR3 contains 16 residues.

This chain uses TRBV30 with TRBJ2-1; D remains unclear. This TCR was sampled from a woman aged 45 to 65 with alopecia areata. Some clones in this sample may be carry-over from other donors' samples. The source was whole blood, collected in connection with sensitization to the hapten diphenylcyclopropenone (DPC). CDR3 sequence: CAWSVFANAITNEQFF. The CDR3, as DNA: TGTGCCTGGAGTGTTTTTGCGAACGCTATTACAAATGAGCAGTTCTTC.